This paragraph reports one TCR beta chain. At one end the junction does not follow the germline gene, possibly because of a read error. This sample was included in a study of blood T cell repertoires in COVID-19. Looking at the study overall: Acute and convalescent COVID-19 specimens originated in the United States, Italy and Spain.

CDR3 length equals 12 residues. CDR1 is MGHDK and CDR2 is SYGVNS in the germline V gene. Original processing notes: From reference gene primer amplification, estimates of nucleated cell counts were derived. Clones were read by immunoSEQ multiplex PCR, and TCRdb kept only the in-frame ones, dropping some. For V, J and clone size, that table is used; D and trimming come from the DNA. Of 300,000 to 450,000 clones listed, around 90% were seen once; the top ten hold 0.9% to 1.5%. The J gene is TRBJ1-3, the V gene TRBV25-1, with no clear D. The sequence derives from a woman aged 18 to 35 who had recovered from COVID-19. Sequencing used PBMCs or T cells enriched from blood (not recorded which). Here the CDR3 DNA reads TGTGCCAGCAGTGAATTCGGGGTACGGAAGGATTTT. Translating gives CASSEFGVRKDF.